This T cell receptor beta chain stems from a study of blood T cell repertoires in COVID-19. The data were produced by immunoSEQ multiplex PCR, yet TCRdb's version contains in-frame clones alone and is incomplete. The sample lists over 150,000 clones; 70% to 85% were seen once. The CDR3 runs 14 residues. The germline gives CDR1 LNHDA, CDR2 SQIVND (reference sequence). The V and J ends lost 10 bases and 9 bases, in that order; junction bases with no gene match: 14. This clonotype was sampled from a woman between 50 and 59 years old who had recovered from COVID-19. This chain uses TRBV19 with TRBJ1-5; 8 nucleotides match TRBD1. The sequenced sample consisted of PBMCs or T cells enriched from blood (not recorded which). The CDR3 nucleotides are TGTGCCACCGCGAGGAAGACAGGGGATCTGCCCCAGCATTTT. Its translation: CATARKTGDLPQHF.